The clone carrying this T cell receptor beta chain was seen only a few times. Its antigen remains unidentified. This CDR3 region has 15 residues. Per germline, CDR1 SEHNR and CDR2 FQNEAQ (reference sequence). J gave up 5 bases and V 5 bases, and 6 bases lay outside the gene matches. Unique molecular identifiers were incorporated when the TCRbeta library was constructed. Using its own MiXCR run on the PCR reads, TCRdb lists one record per CDR3 protein. Of approximately 1,000,000 distinct CDR3 sequences detected, roughly 29% appear once; the ten largest clones hold roughly 31%. These data come from a study of T-cell reconstitution after alpha-beta-depleted transplantation in children. Study results and caveats: Alpha-beta T cells present about two months after transplant were reported to originate from several hundred expanded graft clones. After one year, T-cell counts and TCRbeta diversity mostly came from new T cells.

Source: PBMCs, mostly from graft donor cells, taken 360 days after TCRalphabeta/CD19-depleted stem cell transplant. The clonotype originates from a boy younger than two who had a stem cell transplant for SCID, so the T cells may come from the graft donor. V usage is TRBV7-9 and J usage is TRBJ2-1, with 10 nucleotides matching TRBD2. CDR3 bases: TGTGCCAGCAGCGAGCGGGGGGGCCGCAACAATGAGCAGTTCTTC. Encoded protein: CASSERGGRNNEQFF.